These T cell receptor beta chains were read from a single sample in a study of T-cell reconstitution after alpha-beta-depleted transplantation in children. Each CDR3 protein gets one entry after TCRdb re-called the PCR reads with MiXCR. The profile covers around 680,000 distinct CDR3 sequences, with 16% appearing a single time and 1.1% taken by the ten largest. The sequencing here drew on PBMCs from the stem cell graft donor, taken from the stem cell graft. These receptor sequences come from a human donor who donated a stem cell graft to a child with acute myeloid leukemia. Both conserved end residues are part of each CDR3. A D gene is named only where the DNA matches it firmly. Size is stated for part of the rows, as once, few or many counts, or as a class when the clone is expanded.

TRBV20-1,TRBJ2-7,TRBD2,few,CSARARGDNYEQYF,TGCAGTGCTAGGGCTCGGGGGGATAACTACGAGCAGTACTTC
TRBV12-3/TRBV12-4,TRBJ1-5,.,.,CASSWQESGGQPQHF,TGTGCCAGCAGTTGGCAAGAGAGTGGGGGTCAGCCCCAGCATTTT
TRBV7-3,TRBJ2-7,.,few,CASSLTPTGLFSYEQYF,TGTGCCAGCAGCTTAACTCCGACAGGCTTATTCTCCTACGAGCAGTACTTC
TRBV20-1,TRBJ1-5,.,many,CSARDYLGGSNQPQHF,TGCAGTGCTAGAGATTATCTGGGCGGTAGCAATCAGCCCCAGCATTTT
TRBV7-9,TRBJ1-1,TRBD1,few,CASTADRFEAFF,TGTGCCAGCACCGCGGACAGGTTCGAGGCTTTCTTT
TRBV20-1,TRBJ2-5,.,.,CSARTEETQYF,TGCAGTGCCCGGACGGAAGAGACCCAGTACTTC
TRBV7-2,TRBJ2-7,.,few,CASSHRQAPYYEQYF,TGTGCCAGCAGCCACCGACAGGCTCCTTACTACGAGCAGTACTTC
TRBV6-5,TRBJ2-2,.,many,CASSYWRSTGELFF,TGTGCCAGCAGTTACTGGAGGAGCACCGGGGAGCTGTTTTTT
TRBV12-3/TRBV12-4,TRBJ2-3,TRBD1,.,CASSLLQGAKGTDTQYF,TGTGCCAGCAGTTTGTTACAGGGGGCTAAGGGCACAGATACGCAGTATTTT
TRBV10-3,TRBJ1-1,.,many,CAISDGGLKTEAFF,TGTGCCATCAGTGATGGCGGGCTGAAGACTGAAGCTTTCTTT
TRBV20-1,TRBJ2-2,.,medium-sized,CSARWRAGELFF,TGCAGTGCTAGGTGGCGGGCCGGGGAGCTGTTTTTT
TRBV20-1,TRBJ2-7,.,many,CSARDQGRNYEQYF,TGCAGTGCTAGAGACCAGGGACGAAACTACGAGCAGTACTTC
TRBV11-2,TRBJ2-7,TRBD1,few,CASSLDLAGGSSYEQYF,TGTGCCAGCAGCTTAGACCTTGCAGGGGGTAGCTCCTACGAGCAGTACTTC
TRBV7-3,TRBJ2-7,TRBD2,few,CASSLRQGPAGTYEQYF,TGTGCCAGCAGCTTACGCCAGGGCCCAGCGGGGACCTACGAGCAGTACTTC
TRBV28,TRBJ2-1,TRBD2,few,CASSSPAGGYNEQFF,TGTGCCAGCAGTTCCCCAGCGGGGGGGTACAATGAGCAGTTCTTC
TRBV20-1,TRBJ2-1,TRBD1,many,CSARTGRVRSYNEQFF,TGCAGTGCTAGGACAGGGAGAGTAAGGTCCTACAATGAGCAGTTCTTC
TRBV29-1,TRBJ2-7,.,many,CSVETSSYEQYF,TGCAGCGTTGAGACCAGCTCCTACGAGCAGTACTTC
TRBV20-1,TRBJ1-2,.,many,CSARADWMGGDGYTF,TGCAGTGCTAGAGCTGACTGGATGGGAGGGGATGGCTACACCTTC
TRBV7-2,TRBJ2-3,.,once,CASSSLPRHSDTQYF,TGTGCCAGCAGCTCACTTCCCCGCCATTCAGATACGCAGTATTTT
TRBV5-1,TRBJ2-3,.,few,CASSMGRSTDTQYF,TGCGCCAGCAGCATGGGGCGAAGCACAGATACGCAGTATTTT
TRBV10-3,TRBJ1-1,.,many,CATSVEPNTEAFF,TGTGCCACGAGCGTTGAGCCGAACACTGAAGCTTTCTTT
TRBV15,TRBJ1-1,.,.,CATSRPGMNTEAFF,TGTGCCACCAGCAGACCCGGGATGAACACTGAAGCTTTCTTT
TRBV7-9,TRBJ1-2,.,few,CASSPEDTF,TGTGCCAGCAGCCCTGAAGACACCTTC
TRBV7-2,TRBJ2-1,.,many,CASSLDRNSYNEQFF,TGTGCCAGCAGCTTGGACAGAAACTCCTACAATGAGCAGTTCTTC
TRBV20-1,TRBJ1-6,.,many,CSARGGQNNSPLHF,TGCAGTGCTAGGGGGGGGCAAAATAATTCACCCCTCCACTTT
TRBV5-1,TRBJ2-3,.,few,CASSSDQGLTDTQYF,TGCGCCAGCAGCTCTGATCAGGGGCTCACAGATACGCAGTATTTT
TRBV5-1,TRBJ1-4,TRBD1,.,CASSLGRTGEFGNEKLFF,TGCGCCAGCAGCTTGGGTCGGACAGGGGAGTTCGGTAATGAAAAACTGTTTTTT
TRBV19,TRBJ2-1,.,.,CATMGPVSNEQFF,TGTGCCACCATGGGGCCGGTCAGCAATGAGCAGTTCTTC